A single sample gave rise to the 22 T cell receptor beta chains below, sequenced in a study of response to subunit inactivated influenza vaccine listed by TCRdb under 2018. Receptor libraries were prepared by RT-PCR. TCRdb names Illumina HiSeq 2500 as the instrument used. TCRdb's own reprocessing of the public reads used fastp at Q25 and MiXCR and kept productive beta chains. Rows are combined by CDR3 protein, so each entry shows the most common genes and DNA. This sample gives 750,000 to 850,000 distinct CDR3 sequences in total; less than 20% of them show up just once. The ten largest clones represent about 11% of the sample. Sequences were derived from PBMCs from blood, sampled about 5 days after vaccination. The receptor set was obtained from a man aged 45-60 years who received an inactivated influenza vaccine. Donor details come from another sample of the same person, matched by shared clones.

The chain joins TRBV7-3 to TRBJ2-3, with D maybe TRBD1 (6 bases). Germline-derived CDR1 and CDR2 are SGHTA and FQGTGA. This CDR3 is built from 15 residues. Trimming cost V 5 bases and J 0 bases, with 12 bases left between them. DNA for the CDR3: TGTGCCAGCAGCCGAGCAGGGGCTAGCACAGATACGCAGTATTTT. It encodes CASSRAGASTDTQYF.

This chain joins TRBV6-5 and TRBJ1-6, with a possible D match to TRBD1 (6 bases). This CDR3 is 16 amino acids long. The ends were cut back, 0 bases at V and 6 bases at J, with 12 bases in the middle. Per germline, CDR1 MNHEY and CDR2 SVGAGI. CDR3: CASSYSGQGGNSPLHF. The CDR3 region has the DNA TGTGCCAGCAGTTACTCGGGACAAGGTGGTAATTCACCCCTCCACTTT.

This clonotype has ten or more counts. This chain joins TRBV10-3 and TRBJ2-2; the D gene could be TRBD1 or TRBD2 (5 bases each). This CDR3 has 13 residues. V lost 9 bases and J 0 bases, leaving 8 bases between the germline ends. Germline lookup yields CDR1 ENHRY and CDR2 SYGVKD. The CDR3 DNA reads TGTGCCATGGGGGATGCGAACACCGGGGAGCTGTTTTTT. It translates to CAMGDANTGELFF.

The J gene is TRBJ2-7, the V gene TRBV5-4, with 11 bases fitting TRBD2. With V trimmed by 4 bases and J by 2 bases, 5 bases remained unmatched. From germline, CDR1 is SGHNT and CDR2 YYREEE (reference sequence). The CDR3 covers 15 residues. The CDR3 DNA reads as TGTGCCAGCAGCAGAGGGACTAGCGGAGCCTACGAGCAGTACTTC. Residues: CASSRGTSGAYEQYF.

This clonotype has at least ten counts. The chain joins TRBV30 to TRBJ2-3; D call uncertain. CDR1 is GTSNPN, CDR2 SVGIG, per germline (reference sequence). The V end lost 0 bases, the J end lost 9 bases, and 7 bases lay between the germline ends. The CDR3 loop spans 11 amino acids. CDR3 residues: CAWSVKATQYF. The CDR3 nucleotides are TGTGCCTGGAGTGTAAAGGCAACGCAGTATTTT.

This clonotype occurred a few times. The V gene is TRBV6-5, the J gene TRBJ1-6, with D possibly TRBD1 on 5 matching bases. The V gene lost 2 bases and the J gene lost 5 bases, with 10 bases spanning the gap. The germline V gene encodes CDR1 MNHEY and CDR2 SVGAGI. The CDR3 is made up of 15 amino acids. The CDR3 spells CASSYQGLHNSPLHF. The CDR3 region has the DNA TGTGCCAGCAGTTACCAGGGACTGCATAATTCACCCCTCCACTTT.

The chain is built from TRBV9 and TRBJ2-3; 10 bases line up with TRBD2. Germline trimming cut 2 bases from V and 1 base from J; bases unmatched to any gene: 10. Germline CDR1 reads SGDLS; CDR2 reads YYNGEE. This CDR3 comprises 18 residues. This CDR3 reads CASSVSAGGPSGTDTQYF. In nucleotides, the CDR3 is TGTGCCAGCAGCGTCTCAGCGGGAGGGCCCTCTGGCACAGATACGCAGTATTTT. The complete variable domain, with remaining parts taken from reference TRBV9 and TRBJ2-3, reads DSGVTQTPKHLITATGQRVTLRCSPRSGDLSVYWYQQSLDQGLQFLIQYYNGEERAKGNILERFSAQQFPDLHSELNLSSLELGDSALYFCASSVSAGGPSGTDTQYFGPGTRLTVL.

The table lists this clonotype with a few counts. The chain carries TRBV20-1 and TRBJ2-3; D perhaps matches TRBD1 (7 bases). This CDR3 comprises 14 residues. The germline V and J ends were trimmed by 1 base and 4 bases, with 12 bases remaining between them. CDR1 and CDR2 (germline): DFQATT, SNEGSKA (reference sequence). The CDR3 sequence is CSARVEGAPDTQYF. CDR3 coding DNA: TGCAGTGCTAGAGTGGAGGGGGCTCCAGATACGCAGTATTTT.

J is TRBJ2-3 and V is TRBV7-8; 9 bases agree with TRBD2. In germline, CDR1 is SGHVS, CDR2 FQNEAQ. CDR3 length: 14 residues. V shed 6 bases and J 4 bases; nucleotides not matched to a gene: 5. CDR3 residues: CASRPGLASDTQYF. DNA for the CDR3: TGTGCCAGCAGACCCGGACTAGCGTCAGATACGCAGTATTTT.

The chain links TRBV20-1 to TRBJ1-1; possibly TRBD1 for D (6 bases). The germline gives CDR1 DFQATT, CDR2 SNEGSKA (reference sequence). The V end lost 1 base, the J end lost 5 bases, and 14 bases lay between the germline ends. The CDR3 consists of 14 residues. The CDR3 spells CSARVAGATTEAFF. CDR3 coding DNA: TGCAGTGCTAGAGTGGCAGGGGCTACTACTGAAGCTTTCTTT.

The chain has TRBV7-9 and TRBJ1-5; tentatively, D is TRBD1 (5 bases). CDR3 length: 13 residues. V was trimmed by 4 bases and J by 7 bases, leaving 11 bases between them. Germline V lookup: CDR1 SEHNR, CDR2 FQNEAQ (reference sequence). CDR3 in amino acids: CASSSGGAQPQHF. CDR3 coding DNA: TGTGCCAGCAGCTCGGGGGGAGCCCAGCCCCAGCATTTT.

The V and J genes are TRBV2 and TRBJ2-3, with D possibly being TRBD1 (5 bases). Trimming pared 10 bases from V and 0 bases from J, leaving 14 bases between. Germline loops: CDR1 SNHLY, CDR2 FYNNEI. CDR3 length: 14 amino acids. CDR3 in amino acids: CATLTAPSTDTQYF. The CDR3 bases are TGTGCCACCTTGACAGCCCCAAGCACAGATACGCAGTATTTT.

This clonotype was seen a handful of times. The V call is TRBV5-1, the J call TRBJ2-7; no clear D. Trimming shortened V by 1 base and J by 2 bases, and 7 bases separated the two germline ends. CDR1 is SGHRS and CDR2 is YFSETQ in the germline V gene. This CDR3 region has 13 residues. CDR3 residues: CASSLTETYEQYF. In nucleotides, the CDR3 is TGCGCCAGCAGCTTGACAGAGACCTACGAGCAGTACTTC.

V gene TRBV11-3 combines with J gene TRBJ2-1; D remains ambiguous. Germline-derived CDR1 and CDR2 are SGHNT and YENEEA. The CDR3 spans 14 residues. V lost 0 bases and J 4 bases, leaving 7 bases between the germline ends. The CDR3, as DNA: TGTGCCAGCAGCTTAGACCTACAATACAATGAGCAGTTCTTC. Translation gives CASSLDLQYNEQFF.

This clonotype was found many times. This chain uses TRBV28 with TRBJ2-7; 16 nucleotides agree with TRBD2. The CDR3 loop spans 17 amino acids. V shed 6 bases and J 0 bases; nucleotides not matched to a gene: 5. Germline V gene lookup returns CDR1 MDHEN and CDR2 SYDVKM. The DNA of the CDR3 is TGTGCCAGCAGAACCGGGACTAGCGGGAGGGCCTCCTACGAGCAGTACTTC. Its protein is CASRTGTSGRASYEQYF.

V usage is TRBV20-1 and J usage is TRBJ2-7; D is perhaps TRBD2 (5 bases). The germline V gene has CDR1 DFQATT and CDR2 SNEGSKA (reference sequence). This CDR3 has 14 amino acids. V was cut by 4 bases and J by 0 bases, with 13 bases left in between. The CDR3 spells CSATSTGSSYEQYF. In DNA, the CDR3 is TGCAGTGCTACCTCGACGGGGAGCTCCTACGAGCAGTACTTC.

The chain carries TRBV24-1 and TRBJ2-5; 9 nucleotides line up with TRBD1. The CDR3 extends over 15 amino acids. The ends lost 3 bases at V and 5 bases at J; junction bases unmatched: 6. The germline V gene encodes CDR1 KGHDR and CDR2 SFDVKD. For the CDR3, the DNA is TGTGCCACCAGTGATCCCGGGACAGGGATCGAGACCCAGTACTTC. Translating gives CATSDPGTGIETQYF.

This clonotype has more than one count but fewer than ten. The CDR3 nucleotides are TGTGCCAGCACCATGACACAGAGCACCTACGAGCAGTACTTC. This sequence encodes CASTMTQSTYEQYF. The chain combines TRBV6-1 with TRBJ2-7; no clear D. V dropped 7 bases and J dropped 2 bases, with 15 bases sitting between them. The CDR3 has 14 residues. Germline values: CDR1 MNHNS, CDR2 SASEGT.

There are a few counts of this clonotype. The CDR3 here is CASSFRLAGASGTGELFF. For the CDR3, the DNA is TGTGCCAGCAGTTTCCGACTAGCGGGGGCCTCGGGGACCGGGGAGCTGTTTTTT. This chain joins TRBV6-5 and TRBJ2-2, with 12 bases lining up with TRBD2. Germline V gives CDR1 MNHEY, CDR2 SVGAGI. Germline trimming cut 4 bases from V and 5 bases from J; bases unmatched to any gene: 11. The CDR3 has 18 residues.

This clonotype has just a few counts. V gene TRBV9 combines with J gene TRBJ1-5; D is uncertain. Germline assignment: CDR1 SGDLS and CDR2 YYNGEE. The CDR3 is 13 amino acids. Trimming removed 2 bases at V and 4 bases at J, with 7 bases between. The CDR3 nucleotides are TGTGCCAGCAGCGTTGGAACAAATCAGCCCCAGCATTTT. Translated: CASSVGTNQPQHF.

The CDR3 reads CRATGSGLAGTTGEQYF. The CDR3 region has the DNA TGCAGGGCAACAGGTTCGGGGCTAGCGGGAACCACCGGCGAGCAGTACTTC. The rearrangement joins TRBV20-1 to TRBJ2-7; 9 bases match TRBD2. In germline, CDR1 is DFQATT, CDR2 SNEGSKA (reference sequence). The CDR3 is 17 amino acids.

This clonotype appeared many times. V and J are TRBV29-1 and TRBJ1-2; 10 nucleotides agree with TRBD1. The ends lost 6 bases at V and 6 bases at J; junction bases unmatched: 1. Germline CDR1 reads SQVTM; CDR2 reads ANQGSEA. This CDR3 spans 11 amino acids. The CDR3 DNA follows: TGCAGCGTGGGACAGGGGAATGGCTACACCTTC. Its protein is CSVGQGNGYTF. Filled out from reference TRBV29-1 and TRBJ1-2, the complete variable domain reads SAVISQKPSRDICQRGTSLTIQCQVDSQVTMMFWYRQQPGQSLTLIATANQGSEATYESGFVIDKFPISRPNLTFSTLTVSNMSPEDSSIYLCSVGQGNGYTFGSGTRLTVV.